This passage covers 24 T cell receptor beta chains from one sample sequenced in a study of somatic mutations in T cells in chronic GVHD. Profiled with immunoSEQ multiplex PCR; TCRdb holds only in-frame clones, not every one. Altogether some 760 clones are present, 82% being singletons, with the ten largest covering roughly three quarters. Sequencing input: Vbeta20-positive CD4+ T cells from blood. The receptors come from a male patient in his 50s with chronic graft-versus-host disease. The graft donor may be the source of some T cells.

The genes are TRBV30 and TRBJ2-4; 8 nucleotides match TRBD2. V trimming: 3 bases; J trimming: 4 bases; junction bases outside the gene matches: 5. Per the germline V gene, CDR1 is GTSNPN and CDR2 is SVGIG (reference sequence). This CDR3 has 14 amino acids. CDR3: CAWRTTSVKNIQYF. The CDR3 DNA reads TGTGCCTGGAGGACGACTAGCGTGAAAAACATTCAGTACTTC.

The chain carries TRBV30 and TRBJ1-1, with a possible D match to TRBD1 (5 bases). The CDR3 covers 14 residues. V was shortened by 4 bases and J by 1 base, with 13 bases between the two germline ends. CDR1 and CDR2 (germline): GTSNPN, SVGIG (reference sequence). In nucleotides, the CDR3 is TGTGCCTGGACCCAGGGTTTGTCGAACACTGAAGCTTTCTTT. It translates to CAWTQGLSNTEAFF.

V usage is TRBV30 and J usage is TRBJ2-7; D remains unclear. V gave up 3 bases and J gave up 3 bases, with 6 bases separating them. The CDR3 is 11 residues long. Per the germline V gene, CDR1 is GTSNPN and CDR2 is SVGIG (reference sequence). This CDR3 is CAWSRYYEQYF. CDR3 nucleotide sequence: TGTGCCTGGAGCAGGTACTACGAGCAGTACTTC.

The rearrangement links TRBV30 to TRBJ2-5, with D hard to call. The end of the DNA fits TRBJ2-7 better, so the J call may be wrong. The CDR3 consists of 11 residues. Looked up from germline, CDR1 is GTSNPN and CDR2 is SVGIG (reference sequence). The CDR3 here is CAWNPGYEQYF. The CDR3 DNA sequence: TGTGCCTGGAACCCAGGTTACGAGCAGTACTTC.

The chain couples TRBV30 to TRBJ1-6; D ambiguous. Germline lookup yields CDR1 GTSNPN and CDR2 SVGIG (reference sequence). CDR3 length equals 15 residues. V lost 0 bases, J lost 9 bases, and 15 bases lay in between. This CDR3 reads CAWSVRGSGGSPLHF. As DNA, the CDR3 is TGTGCCTGGAGTGTACGAGGGTCCGGTGGTTCACCCCTCCACTTT.

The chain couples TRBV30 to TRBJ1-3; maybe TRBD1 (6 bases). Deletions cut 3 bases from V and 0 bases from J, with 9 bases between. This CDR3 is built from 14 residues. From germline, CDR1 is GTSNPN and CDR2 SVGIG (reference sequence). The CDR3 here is CAWRVQGSGNTIYF. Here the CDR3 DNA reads TGTGCCTGGAGGGTACAGGGCTCTGGAAACACCATATATTTT.

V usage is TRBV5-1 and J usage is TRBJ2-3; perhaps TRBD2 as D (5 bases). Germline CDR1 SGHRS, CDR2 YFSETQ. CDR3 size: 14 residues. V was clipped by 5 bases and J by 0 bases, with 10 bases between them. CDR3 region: CASRAGGSTDTQYF. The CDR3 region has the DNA TGCGCCAGCAGGGCAGGCGGGAGCACAGATACGCAGTATTTT. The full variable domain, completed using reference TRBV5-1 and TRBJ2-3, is KAGVTQTPRYLIKTRGQQVTLSCSPISGHRSVSWYQQTPGQGLQFLFEYFSETQRNKGNFPGRFSGRQFSNSRSEMNVSTLELGDSALYLCASRAGGSTDTQYFGPGTRLTVL.

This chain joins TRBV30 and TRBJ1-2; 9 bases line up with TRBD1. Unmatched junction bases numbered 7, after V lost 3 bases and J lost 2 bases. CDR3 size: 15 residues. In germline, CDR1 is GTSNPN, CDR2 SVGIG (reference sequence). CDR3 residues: CAWREGQGTNYGYTF. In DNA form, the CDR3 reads TGTGCCTGGAGGGAGGGACAGGGCACGAACTATGGCTACACCTTC. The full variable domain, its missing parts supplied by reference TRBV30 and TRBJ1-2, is SQTIHQWPATLVQPVGSPLSLECTVEGTSNPNLYWYRQAAGRGLQLLFYSVGIGQISSEVPQNLSASRPQDRQFILSSKKLLLSDSGFYLCAWREGQGTNYGYTFGSGTRLTVV.

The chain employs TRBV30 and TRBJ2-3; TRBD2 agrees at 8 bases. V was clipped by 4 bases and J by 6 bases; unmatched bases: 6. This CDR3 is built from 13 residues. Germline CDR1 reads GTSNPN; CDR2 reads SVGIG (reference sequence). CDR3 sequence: CAWTQRERDTQYF. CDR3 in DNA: TGTGCCTGGACGCAGCGGGAGCGGGATACGCAGTATTTT.

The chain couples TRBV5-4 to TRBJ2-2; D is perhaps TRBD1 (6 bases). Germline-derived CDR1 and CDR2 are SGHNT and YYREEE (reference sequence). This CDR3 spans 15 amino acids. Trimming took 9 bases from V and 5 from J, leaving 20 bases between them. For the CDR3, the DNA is TGTGCCACCTCCCTGACAGGAATCCTTACCGGGGAGCTGTTTTTT. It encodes CATSLTGILTGELFF.

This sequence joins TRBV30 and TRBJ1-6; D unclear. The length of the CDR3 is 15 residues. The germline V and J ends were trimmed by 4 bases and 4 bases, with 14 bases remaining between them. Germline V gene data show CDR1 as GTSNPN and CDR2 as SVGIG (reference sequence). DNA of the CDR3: TGTGCCTGGACCCGGGAGATAGTTTATAATTCACCCCTCCACTTT. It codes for CAWTREIVYNSPLHF.

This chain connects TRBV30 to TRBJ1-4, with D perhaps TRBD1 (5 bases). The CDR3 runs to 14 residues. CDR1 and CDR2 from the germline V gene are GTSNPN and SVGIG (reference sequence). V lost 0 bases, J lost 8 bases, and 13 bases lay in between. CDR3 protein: CAWSVGGAYEKLFF. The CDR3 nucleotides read TGTGCCTGGAGTGTAGGAGGGGCATACGAAAAACTGTTTTTT.

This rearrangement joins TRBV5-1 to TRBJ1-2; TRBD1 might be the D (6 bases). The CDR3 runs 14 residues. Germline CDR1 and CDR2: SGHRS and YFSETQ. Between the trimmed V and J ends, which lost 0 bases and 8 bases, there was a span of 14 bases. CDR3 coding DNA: TGCGCCAGCAGCTTGGGGACAGCGAATGAGGGCTACACCTTC. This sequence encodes CASSLGTANEGYTF. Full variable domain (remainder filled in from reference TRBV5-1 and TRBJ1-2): KAGVTQTPRYLIKTRGQQVTLSCSPISGHRSVSWYQQTPGQGLQFLFEYFSETQRNKGNFPGRFSGRQFSNSRSEMNVSTLELGDSALYLCASSLGTANEGYTFGSGTRLTVV.

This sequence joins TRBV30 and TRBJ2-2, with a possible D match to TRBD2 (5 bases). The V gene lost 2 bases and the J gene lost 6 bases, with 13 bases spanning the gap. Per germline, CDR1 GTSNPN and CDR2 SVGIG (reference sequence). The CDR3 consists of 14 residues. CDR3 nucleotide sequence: TGTGCCTGGAGTTTCTCTCGAGCGGCCGGGGAGCTGTTTTTT. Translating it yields CAWSFSRAAGELFF.

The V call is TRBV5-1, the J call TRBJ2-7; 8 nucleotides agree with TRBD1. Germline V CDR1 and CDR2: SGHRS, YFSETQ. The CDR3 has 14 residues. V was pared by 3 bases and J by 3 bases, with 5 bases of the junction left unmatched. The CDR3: CASSSGQVVYEQYF. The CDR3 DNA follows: TGCGCCAGCAGCTCGGGACAGGTGGTCTACGAGCAGTACTTC.

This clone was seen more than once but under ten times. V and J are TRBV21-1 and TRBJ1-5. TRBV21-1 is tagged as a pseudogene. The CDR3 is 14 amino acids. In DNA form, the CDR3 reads TGTGCCAGCAGGAAAGGACGGGGGGGTCAGCCCCAGCATTTT. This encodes CASRKGRGGQPQHF.

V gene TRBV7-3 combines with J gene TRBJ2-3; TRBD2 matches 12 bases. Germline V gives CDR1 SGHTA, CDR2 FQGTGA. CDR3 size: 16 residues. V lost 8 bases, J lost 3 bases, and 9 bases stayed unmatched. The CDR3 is CASRCRGLAGTDTQYF. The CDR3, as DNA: TGTGCCAGCCGTTGCAGAGGACTAGCGGGGACAGATACGCAGTATTTT.

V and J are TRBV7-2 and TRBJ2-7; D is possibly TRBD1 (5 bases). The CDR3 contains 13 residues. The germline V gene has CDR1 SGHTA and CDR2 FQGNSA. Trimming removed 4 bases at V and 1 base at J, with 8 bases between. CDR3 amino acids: CASSYRQSYEQYF. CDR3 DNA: TGTGCCAGCAGCTACCGACAGTCCTACGAGCAGTACTTC.

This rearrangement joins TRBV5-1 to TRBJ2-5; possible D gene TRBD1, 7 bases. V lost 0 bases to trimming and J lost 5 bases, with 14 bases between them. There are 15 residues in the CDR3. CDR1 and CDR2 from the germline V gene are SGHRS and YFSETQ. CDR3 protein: CASSLGTGRGETQYF. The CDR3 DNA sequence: TGCGCCAGCAGCTTGGGGACAGGCCGGGGGGAGACCCAGTACTTC. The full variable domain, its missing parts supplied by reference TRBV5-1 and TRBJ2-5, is KAGVTQTPRYLIKTRGQQVTLSCSPISGHRSVSWYQQTPGQGLQFLFEYFSETQRNKGNFPGRFSGRQFSNSRSEMNVSTLELGDSALYLCASSLGTGRGETQYFGPGTRLLVL.

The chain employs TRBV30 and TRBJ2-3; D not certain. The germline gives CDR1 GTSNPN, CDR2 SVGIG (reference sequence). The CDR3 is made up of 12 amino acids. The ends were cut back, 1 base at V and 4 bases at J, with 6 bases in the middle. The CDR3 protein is CAWSDRADTQYF. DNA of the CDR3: TGTGCCTGGAGTGACAGAGCAGATACGCAGTATTTT.

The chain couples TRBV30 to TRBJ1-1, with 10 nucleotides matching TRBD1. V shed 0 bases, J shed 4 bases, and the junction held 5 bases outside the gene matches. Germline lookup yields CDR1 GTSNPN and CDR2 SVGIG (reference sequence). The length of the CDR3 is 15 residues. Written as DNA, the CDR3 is TGTGCCTGGAGTGTAAGTAGGACAGGGGGCACTGAAGCTTTCTTT. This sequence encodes CAWSVSRTGGTEAFF.

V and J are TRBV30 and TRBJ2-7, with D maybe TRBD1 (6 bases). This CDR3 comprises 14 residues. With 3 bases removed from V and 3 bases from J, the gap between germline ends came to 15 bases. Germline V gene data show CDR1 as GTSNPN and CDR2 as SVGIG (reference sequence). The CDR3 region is CAWRARGLGYEQYF. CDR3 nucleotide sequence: TGTGCCTGGAGGGCCAGGGGCTTGGGCTACGAGCAGTACTTC.

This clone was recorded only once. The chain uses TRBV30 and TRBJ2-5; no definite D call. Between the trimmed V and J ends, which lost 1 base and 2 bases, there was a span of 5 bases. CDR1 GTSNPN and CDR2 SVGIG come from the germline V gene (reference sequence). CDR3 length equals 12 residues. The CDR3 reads CAWSDQQETQYF. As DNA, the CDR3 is TGTGCCTGGAGTGATCAGCAAGAGACCCAGTACTTC.

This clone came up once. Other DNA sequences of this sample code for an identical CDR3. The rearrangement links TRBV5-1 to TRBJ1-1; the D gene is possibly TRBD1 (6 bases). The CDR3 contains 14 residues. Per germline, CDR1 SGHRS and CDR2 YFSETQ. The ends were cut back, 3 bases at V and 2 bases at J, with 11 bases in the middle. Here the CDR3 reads CASSSRTANTEAFF. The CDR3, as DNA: TGCGCCAGCAGCTCGCGGACAGCAAACACTGAAGCTTTCTTT.